A selection of T cell receptor beta chains follows, all from one sample in a study of vaccination effects on CD4 cells after COVID-19. The repertoire was sequenced with immunoSEQ multiplex PCR; TCRdb's copy has only in-frame clones and lacks some. The table includes 26,000 or so clones, 72% detected once. The antigens for these receptors are not known. This specimen consisted of CD4+ T cells from PBMCs cultured with SARS-CoV-2 spike peptides, obtained before COVID-19 vaccination. The source of these receptors is a human donor who received a COVID-19 vaccine. The CDR3 runs from the conserved cysteine through the conserved F or W. The D gene is left open where the match is weak. Size values are once, few and many counts, or a class for expanded clones, and some rows have none.

v_gene,abundance,len,d_gene,j_gene,CDR3nt,CDR3aa
TRBV6-5,.,14,.,TRBJ2-5,TGTGCCAGCACTCCCGGGACTGCAGAAGAGACCCAGTACTTC,CASTPGTAEETQYF
TRBV7-9,once,12,.,TRBJ2-5,TGTGCCAGCCTATCCGTTTCCGAGACCCAGTACTTC,CASLSVSETQYF
TRBV7-2,.,12,.,TRBJ2-2,TGTGCCAGCACCTCGGACACCGGGGAGCTGTTTTTT,CASTSDTGELFF
TRBV19,.,17,.,TRBJ2-6,TGTGCCAGTAGTAGGACCCGTTCTGTATCTGGGGCCAACGTCCTGACTTTC,CASSRTRSVSGANVLTF
TRBV18,.,15,.,TRBJ2-5,TGTGCCAGCTCACTCACAATGGGGACGTTGGAGACCCAGTACTTC,CASSLTMGTLETQYF
TRBV4-2,.,17,TRBD2,TRBJ2-5,TGTGCCAGCAGCCAACAGACTAGCGGGGGGGCCTCGGCGACCCAGTACTTC,CASSQQTSGGASATQYF
TRBV11-2,.,15,.,TRBJ2-1,TGTGCCAGCAGCTTAGGCGGGGGCCTTGACAATGAGCAGTTCTTC,CASSLGGGLDNEQFF
TRBV27,few,15,TRBD1,TRBJ1-6,TGTGCCAGCAGTTTAGTGGGACAGGGGAGTTCACCCCTCCACTTT,CASSLVGQGSSPLHF
TRBV4-1,.,14,.,TRBJ1-2,TGCGCCAGCAGCCAAGTGTCTGTAGGGTATGGCTACACCTTC,CASSQVSVGYGYTF
TRBV7-7,.,17,.,TRBJ2-3,TGTGCCAGCAGCTTAGGAGGGACCCAATCTAGCACAGATACGCAGTATTTT,CASSLGGTQSSTDTQYF
TRBV6-5,.,15,.,TRBJ2-3,TGTGCCAGCGGGGGCCAGGGGGGCAGCACAGATACGCAGTATTTT,CASGGQGGSTDTQYF
TRBV3-1/TRBV3-2,.,16,.,TRBJ2-5,TGTGCCAGCAGCCAAGATCTGGTCAGGGTTGGGGAGACCCAGTACTTC,CASSQDLVRVGETQYF
TRBV7-9,.,13,.,TRBJ2-1,TGTGCCAGCAGCTTAGCCCTTTACAATGAGCAGTTCTTC,CASSLALYNEQFF
TRBV5-4,.,14,TRBD1,TRBJ1-6,TGTGCCAGCAGCTTTCCGGGACAGGTTTCACCCCTCCACTTT,CASSFPGQVSPLHF
TRBV12-2,once,16,.,TRBJ1-1,TGTGCAAGTCGCTCCAGGGGGGGGCCCAGTCACACTGAAGCTTTCTTT,CASRSRGGPSHTEAFF
TRBV14,.,15,.,TRBJ2-2,TGTGCCAGCAGCCAAGCTTGGACGAACACCGGGGAGCTGTTTTTT,CASSQAWTNTGELFF
TRBV23-1,.,16,.,TRBJ2-7,TGCGCCAGCAGTCACATGACAGGAGGTTTATTGGGCGAGCAGTACTTC,CASSHMTGGLLGEQYF
TRBV7-8,.,14,TRBD1,TRBJ1-2,TGTGCCAGCAGCTTGGACAGGGAATTTTCGGGCTACACCTTC,CASSLDREFSGYTF
TRBV7-2,.,17,.,TRBJ1-2,TGTGCCAGCAGCTCCCGAGGGGCGAGGGGTACTAACTATGGCTACACCTTC,CASSSRGARGTNYGYTF
TRBV4-2,.,14,.,TRBJ1-2,TGTGCCAGCAGCCAAGAGGGTGTCAGCTATGGCTACACCTTC,CASSQEGVSYGYTF
TRBV11-1,.,13,.,TRBJ2-5,TGTGCCAGCAGCTTCGGGCCCGGAGAGACCCAGTACTTC,CASSFGPGETQYF
TRBV21-1,.,22,.,TRBJ1-5,TGTGCCAGCAGCAAACGTTATAGTAACCGGGCAGGGCCTTGCATGGACAATCAGCCCCAGCATTTT,CASSKRYSNRAGPCMDNQPQHF
TRBV5-1,.,15,.,TRBJ1-4,TGCGCCAGCAGTGATGGCGGGGCGACTAATGAAAAACTGTTTTTT,CASSDGGATNEKLFF
TRBV6-2/TRBV6-3,few,17,.,TRBJ2-7,TGTGCCAGCAGTTACTCGTATCTGGGCGGAAGCTCCTACGAGCAGTACTTC,CASSYSYLGGSSYEQYF
TRBV5-4,.,17,.,TRBJ2-5,TGTGCCAGCAGCGAGACCCCTAGTTCATTGTCCCAAGAGACCCAGTACTTC,CASSETPSSLSQETQYF
TRBV27,.,15,.,TRBJ2-7,TGTGCCAGCAGAGTTTTAGGGGGGAGCTCCTACGAGCAGTACTTC,CASRVLGGSSYEQYF
TRBV30,few,13,.,TRBJ1-1,TGTGCCTGGAGTGTACAGGGTCAGGGAAAAGCTTTCTTT,CAWSVQGQGKAFF